This entry concerns a single TCR beta chain. This entry is derived from a study of blood T cell repertoires in COVID-19. As for the study in general: Samples of COVID-19 (acute and convalescent) were obtained from the United States, Italy and Spain. T cells, B-cell-depleted T cells, or PBMCs supplied cDNA or gDNA.

Original analysis: Researchers report that nucleated cell counts were estimated from reference gene primer amplification. Repertoires were generated with immunoSEQ multiplex PCR, while TCRdb's copy carries only in-frame clones and drops some. V and J calls and clone size are copied from that table; D and trimming were computed from the DNA. Of about 170,000 clones listed, roughly 91% were seen once; the top ten hold around 2.1%. Per the germline V gene, CDR1 is SGHNT and CDR2 is YYREEE (reference sequence). The CDR3 loop spans 13 amino acids. Trimming stripped 4 bases from V and 2 bases from J, with 9 bases between.

This sequence originates from a man between 45 and 60 years old who had recovered from COVID-19. The chain employs TRBV5-4 and TRBJ2-5; D may be TRBD1 (5 bases). Sample: peripheral blood. The CDR3 DNA reads TGTGCCAGCAGCAGCCAGGGACAAGAGACCCAGTACTTC. It is translated as CASSSQGQETQYF.